The 19 T cell receptor beta chains listed next were all sequenced from one sample in a study of blood T cells in healthy people across ages (dated by TCRdb to between 2014 and 2017). The protocol used for the library was 5' RACE. Sequencing was carried out with an Illumina HiSeq 2500. A second PCR of roughly 7 to 11 cycles was performed with a sample-barcoded 5' primer and a J-beta primer mix. TCRdb reworked the public reads: Q25 trimming with fastp, MiXCR clone assembly, productive beta chains retained. Entries that share a CDR3 protein sequence are merged under the most common genes and DNA. The sample table records some 1 million distinct CDR3 sequences; under 55% of these occur just once. The ten most abundant clones make up over 15% of the sample. Material for sequencing was blood. Receptors originate from a woman aged 55-75 years in good health.

This chain uses TRBV20-1 with TRBJ2-7, with D possibly matching TRBD2 (5 bases). The J call may be mistaken, given a closer DNA end match to TRBJ2-4. CDR1 and CDR2 from the germline V gene are DFQATT and SNEGSKA (reference sequence). The CDR3 loop spans 14 amino acids. CDR3 residues: CSASGPGLGNIQYF. CDR3 nucleotides: TGCAGTGCTAGCGGACCCGGACTGGGGAACATTCAGTACTTC.

The CDR3 spells CASTIRWGFNTEAFF. CDR3 nucleotides: TGTGCCAGCACCATTAGGTGGGGGTTTAACACTGAAGCTTTCTTT. The V gene is TRBV27, the J gene TRBJ1-1, with D maybe TRBD1 (5 bases). The V end was cut by 7 bases, the J end by 2 bases, with 17 bases between. The germline V gene encodes CDR1 MNHEY and CDR2 SMNVEV (reference sequence). This CDR3 has 15 residues.

CDR3 DNA: TGTGCCACCAGTGATTTGTGGCTACAGAGCGATCAGCCCCAGCATTTT. Translation gives CATSDLWLQSDQPQHF. V usage is TRBV24-1 and J usage is TRBJ1-5; D not resolved. V was trimmed by 0 bases and J by 5 bases, leaving 13 bases between them. CDR3 length: 16 residues. The germline gives CDR1 KGHDR, CDR2 SFDVKD.

This clonotype was recorded a few times. J is TRBJ2-7 and V is TRBV10-3, with a possible D match to TRBD2 (5 bases). The CDR3 loop spans 12 amino acids. In germline, CDR1 is ENHRY, CDR2 SYGVKD. Trimming shortened V by 10 bases and J by 3 bases, and 13 bases separated the two germline ends. CDR3 protein: CATITGFYEQYF. The CDR3 DNA is TGTGCCACTATCACGGGGTTCTACGAGCAGTACTTC.

This clonotype was detected many times. The chain is built from TRBV29-1 and TRBJ1-1, with 9 bases identical to TRBD1. V gave up 6 bases and J gave up 6 bases; unmatched junction bases: 5. This CDR3 is 12 amino acids long. Germline V gene sequence: CDR1 SQVTM, CDR2 ANQGSEA. CDR3 sequence: CSVKQGASEAFF. The CDR3 DNA reads TGCAGCGTCAAACAGGGGGCATCTGAAGCTTTCTTT.

The chain combines TRBV7-9 with TRBJ2-5; TRBD2 agrees at 14 bases. CDR1 is SEHNR and CDR2 is FQNEAQ in the germline V gene (reference sequence). V trimming: 4 bases; J trimming: 11 bases; junction bases outside the gene matches: 15. This CDR3 spans 17 amino acids. The CDR3 is CASSWGGLAGEVWEQYF. The CDR3 region has the DNA TGTGCCAGCAGCTGGGGGGGACTAGCGGGAGAAGTATGGGAGCAGTACTTC.

The chain has TRBV5-6 and TRBJ2-3; 12 nucleotides match TRBD2. Looked up from germline, CDR1 is SGHDT and CDR2 is YYEEEE. The CDR3 is 18 residues long. Trimming removed 0 bases from V and 2 bases from J; junction bases left unmatched: 7. CDR3 sequence: CASSLVTSGSILTDTQYF. The CDR3 bases are TGTGCCAGCAGCTTGGTGACTAGCGGGAGCATCCTCACAGATACGCAGTATTTT. The whole variable domain, remainder taken from reference TRBV5-6 and TRBJ2-3, is DAGVTQSPTHLIKTRGQQVTLRCSPKSGHDTVSWYQQALGQGPQFIFQYYEEEERQRGNFPDRFSGHQFPNYSSELNVNALLLGDSALYLCASSLVTSGSILTDTQYFGPGTRLTVL.

This chain links TRBV5-1 with TRBJ2-5; 11 positions match TRBD2. The CDR3 contains 15 residues. CDR1 SGHRS and CDR2 YFSETQ come from the germline V gene. V trimming: 3 bases; J trimming: 5 bases; junction bases outside the gene matches: 6. This chain's CDR3 is CASSSGLAAGETQYF. The CDR3 DNA reads as TGCGCCAGCAGCTCGGGACTAGCGGCCGGGGAGACCCAGTACTTC.

This clonotype was seen more than once but under ten times. The chain recombines TRBV20-1 with TRBJ2-1; 7 positions agree with TRBD1. V lost 4 bases, J lost 1 base, and 16 bases stayed unmatched. Germline loops: CDR1 DFQATT, CDR2 SNEGSKA (reference sequence). The CDR3 loop spans 18 amino acids. In DNA, the CDR3 is TGCAGTGCTACCTCTGGGAACAGACAGGGAAAATCCTACAATGAGCAGTTCTTC. Translated: CSATSGNRQGKSYNEQFF.

This clonotype has a handful of counts. The V and J genes are TRBV20-1 and TRBJ1-4, with D uncertain. The CDR3 spans 12 residues. In germline, CDR1 is DFQATT, CDR2 SNEGSKA (reference sequence). V was clipped by 3 bases and J by 8 bases, with 10 bases between them. As DNA, the CDR3 is TGCAGTGCTAGTGGGCGAGAAGAAAAACTGTTTTTT. Residues: CSASGREEKLFF.

This clonotype was observed a few times. This chain links TRBV6-2 or TRBV6-3 with TRBJ2-4; possibly TRBD2 for D (5 bases). Germline V CDR1 and CDR2: MNHEY, SVGEGT. This CDR3 has 11 residues. Trimming took 7 bases from V and 9 from J, leaving 10 bases between them. The CDR3 sequence: CASTGGSIQYF. CDR3 DNA: TGTGCCAGCACTGGAGGATCCATTCAGTACTTC.

The V gene is TRBV29-1, the J gene TRBJ2-7; TRBD1 agrees at 9 bases. V was clipped by 1 base and J by 5 bases; unmatched bases: 3. Germline loops: CDR1 SQVTM, CDR2 ANQGSEA. The CDR3 covers 13 residues. The CDR3 reads CSVEGTGADEQYF. In nucleotides, the CDR3 is TGCAGCGTTGAAGGGACAGGGGCGGACGAGCAGTACTTC.

This chain joins TRBV27 and TRBJ2-5; 8 bases match TRBD2. V was clipped by 1 base and J by 5 bases; unmatched bases: 12. CDR3 length: 17 residues. From germline, CDR1 is MNHEY and CDR2 SMNVEV (reference sequence). CDR3 in amino acids: CASSLFTSGGGLETQYF. The CDR3 DNA sequence: TGTGCCAGCAGTTTATTCACAAGCGGGGGCGGTTTGGAGACCCAGTACTTC.

This clonotype was seen a few times. The V and J genes are TRBV6-2 or TRBV6-3 and TRBJ1-2; TRBD1 aligns across 9 bases. Losses at the gene ends were 2 bases for V and 8 bases for J; bases not matched to a gene: 6. Germline V lookup: CDR1 MNHEY, CDR2 SVGEGT. The CDR3 extends over 14 amino acids. The DNA of the CDR3 is TGTGCCAGCAGTTACCCGCGGACAGGGGTCGGCTACACCTTC. Protein product: CASSYPRTGVGYTF.

This clonotype was seen a few times. The chain combines TRBV20-1 with TRBJ1-6; D call uncertain. This CDR3 contains 13 residues. Germline assignment: CDR1 DFQATT and CDR2 SNEGSKA (reference sequence). Trimming left V 3 bases short and J 7 bases short, with 10 bases between. The CDR3 loop reads CSASASLNSPLHF. The CDR3 bases are TGCAGTGCTAGCGCCAGTCTGAATTCACCCCTCCACTTT.

The chain recombines TRBV29-1 with TRBJ2-1, with 11 nucleotides matching TRBD2. This CDR3 has 15 residues. Losses at the gene ends were 6 bases for V and 7 bases for J; bases not matched to a gene: 11. Germline V gives CDR1 SQVTM, CDR2 ANQGSEA. This chain's CDR3 is CSVETGTSGSNEQFF. CDR3 coding DNA: TGCAGCGTCGAAACCGGGACTAGCGGATCTAATGAGCAGTTCTTC.

The CDR3 loop reads CASLLSGDNEQFF. The CDR3 DNA reads as TGTGCCAGCCTCCTCTCCGGGGACAATGAGCAGTTCTTC. The rearrangement uses TRBV27 and TRBJ2-1, with D tentatively TRBD2 (5 bases). There are 13 residues in the CDR3. Trimming stripped 8 bases from V and 5 bases from J, with 13 bases between. CDR1 and CDR2 (germline): MNHEY, SMNVEV (reference sequence).

Here the CDR3 DNA reads TGTGCCAGCAGCCGGGATAGCGGGAGCCTAGGGGAGCAGTTCTTC. This encodes CASSRDSGSLGEQFF. This rearrangement joins TRBV7-3 to TRBJ2-1, with TRBD2 matching 9 bases. J gave up 10 bases and V 5 bases, and 12 bases lay outside the gene matches. CDR1 SGHTA and CDR2 FQGTGA come from the germline V gene. The length of the CDR3 is 15 residues.

Comment on this clonotype: The junction does not match germline at one end; this may be a read error. J is TRBJ2-5 and V is TRBV15; TRBD1 aligns across 12 bases. This CDR3 is built from 16 residues. Looked up from germline, CDR1 is LNHNV and CDR2 is YYDKDF (reference sequence). CDR3 in DNA: TGTGCCTCCAGCAGAGAGGGGACAGGGGGCTTGGAGACCCAGTACTTC. Its translation is CASSREGTGGLETQYF. The complete variable domain, with remaining parts taken from reference TRBV15 and TRBJ2-5, reads DAMVIQNPRYQVTQFGKPVTLSCSQTLNHNVMYWYQQKSSQAPKLLFHYYDKDFNNEADTPDNFQSRRPNTSFCFLDIRSPGLGDTAMYLCASSREGTGGLETQYFGPGTRLLVL.